Described below is a single TCR beta chain sequence and its context. Its specificity is not known. The data were produced by immunoSEQ multiplex PCR, yet TCRdb's version contains in-frame clones alone and is incomplete. The table includes about 5,000 clones, 57% detected once. These data come from a study of CXCR4 blockade with PD-1 therapy in pancreatic cancer. Study findings and constraints: Tumors were clonally expanded, mean roughly 0.15 versus 0.05 in healthy blood. Clone frequency correlated with its number of distinct nucleotide rearrangements. Sequencing covered TCRbeta chains only, not alpha chains.

Germline V gives CDR1 LNHDA, CDR2 SQIVND (reference sequence). J was trimmed by 5 bases and V by 4 bases; bases with no gene match: 8. CDR3 size: 15 residues. This rearrangement joins TRBV19 to TRBJ2-7; 10 bases map to TRBD1. The TCR comes from a human donor with pancreatic ductal adenocarcinoma. Sequenced input: tumor tissue. The chain's CDR3 is CASSTLGTGVNEQYF. The CDR3 DNA reads TGTGCCAGTAGTACTCTAGGGACAGGGGTAAACGAGCAGTACTTC.